These 17 T cell receptor beta chains were sequenced from one sample in a study of T-cell reconstitution after alpha-beta-depleted transplantation in children. The TCRbeta library incorporated unique molecular identifiers. From the PCR reads, TCRdb called clonotypes with MiXCR, one entry per CDR3 protein. The table lists approximately 980,000 distinct CDR3 sequences, under 30% of them singletons. Source: PBMCs, mostly from graft donor cells, taken 360 days after TCRalphabeta/CD19-depleted stem cell transplant. The receptors were sampled from a boy under three years old who had a stem cell transplant for SCID, so the T cells may come from the graft donor.

The V call is TRBV7-6, the J call TRBJ2-5; D possibly matches TRBD1 or TRBD2 (6 bases each). This CDR3 is built from 14 residues. CDR1 is SGHVS, CDR2 FNYEAQ, per germline. Trimming left V 3 bases short and J 5 bases short, with 13 bases between. CDR3 coding DNA: TGTGCCAGCAGCTTTTTGGGGGGCCTGGAGACCCAGTACTTC. Residues: CASSFLGGLETQYF.

This chain links TRBV6-1 with TRBJ2-7; weak D call: TRBD1 (6 bases). This CDR3 is 14 amino acids long. V was trimmed by 6 bases and J by 6 bases, leaving 18 bases between them. Germline V gene lookup returns CDR1 MNHNS and CDR2 SASEGT. This CDR3 reads CASRAINRVSEQYF. CDR3 nucleotides: TGTGCCAGCAGGGCAATCAACAGGGTTTCCGAGCAGTACTTC.

The chain has TRBV5-5 and TRBJ1-5; the match to TRBD1 covers 11 bases. With 1 base clipped from V and 4 bases from J, the junction kept 7 bases outside the gene matches. Germline values: CDR1 SGHKS, CDR2 YYEKEE (reference sequence). This CDR3 spans 17 amino acids. The CDR3 DNA reads TGTGCCAGCAGCTTGATTTTTGGGACAGGGGGTAATCAGCCCCAGCATTTT. Translated, it gives CASSLIFGTGGNQPQHF.

This clonotype was found a few times. This rearrangement joins TRBV4-2 to TRBJ2-2; 7 positions match TRBD2. This CDR3 spans 16 amino acids. Germline lookup yields CDR1 LGHNA and CDR2 YNFKEQ. After removal of 1 base from V and 5 bases from J, the junction contained 7 bases not matched to a gene. CDR3 sequence: CASSQGAGLPTGELFF. As DNA, the CDR3 is TGTGCCAGCAGCCAAGGGGCGGGACTACCAACCGGGGAGCTGTTTTTT.

The chain employs TRBV20-1 and TRBJ2-1; the D gene could be TRBD1 or TRBD2 (5 bases each). Looked up from germline, CDR1 is DFQATT and CDR2 is SNEGSKA (reference sequence). Trimming cost V 5 bases and J 5 bases, with 19 bases left between them. The CDR3 loop spans 15 amino acids. Written as DNA, the CDR3 is TGCAGTGCTCAGAAACCGGGACCGAGAAACAATGAGCAGTTCTTC. It encodes CSAQKPGPRNNEQFF.

The chain couples TRBV29-1 to TRBJ1-5; TRBD1 aligns across 7 bases. V trimming: 6 bases; J trimming: 2 bases; junction bases outside the gene matches: 7. The germline CDR1 and CDR2 sequences are SQVTM and ANQGSEA. The length of the CDR3 is 14 residues. The CDR3 sequence: CSVSDRVGNQPQHF. DNA of the CDR3: TGCAGCGTATCAGACAGGGTGGGCAATCAGCCCCAGCATTTT. The entire variable domain, with the rest obtained from reference TRBV29-1 and TRBJ1-5, is as follows: SAVISQKPSRDICQRGTSLTIQCQVDSQVTMMFWYRQQPGQSLTLIATANQGSEATYESGFVIDKFPISRPNLTFSTLTVSNMSPEDSSIYLCSVSDRVGNQPQHFGDGTRLSIL.

A few counts support this clonotype. The rearrangement uses TRBV29-1 and TRBJ1-1; unclear D gene. CDR1 SQVTM and CDR2 ANQGSEA come from the germline V gene. The CDR3 consists of 12 residues. Trimming stripped 4 bases from V and 0 bases from J, with 6 bases between. CDR3 DNA sequence: TGCAGCGTTGGTATCATGAACACTGAAGCTTTCTTT. Protein: CSVGIMNTEAFF.

This clonotype appeared a single time. The chain joins TRBV2 to TRBJ2-1; 9 positions agree with TRBD2. CDR3 length equals 14 residues. Germline CDR1 and CDR2: SNHLY and FYNNEI. The V gene end was trimmed by 7 bases and the J gene end by 5 bases; junction bases not matched to a gene: 6. CDR3 sequence (DNA): TGTGCCAGCATGAGGACTAGCGAGCACAATGAGCAGTTCTTC. Translated, it gives CASMRTSEHNEQFF.

This clonotype showed up many times. The V call is TRBV5-1, the J call TRBJ2-1, with D possibly being TRBD2 (5 bases). The CDR3 contains 15 residues. Germline values: CDR1 SGHRS, CDR2 YFSETQ. V lost 2 bases to trimming and J lost 6 bases, with 15 bases between them. CDR3 sequence: CASSFETTARNEQFF. The DNA of the CDR3 is TGCGCCAGCAGCTTCGAGACTACCGCCCGCAATGAGCAGTTCTTC.

J is TRBJ2-3 and V is TRBV18; D tentatively reads TRBD1 or TRBD2 (5 bases each). This CDR3 has 16 amino acids. Trimming stripped 1 base from V and 1 base from J, with 12 bases between. From germline, CDR1 is KGHSH and CDR2 LQKENI. The CDR3: CASSPQGTLGTDTQYF. CDR3 in DNA: TGTGCCAGCTCACCACAGGGGACGCTCGGCACAGATACGCAGTATTTT.

J is TRBJ2-2 and V is TRBV29-1; D might be TRBD2 (6 bases). The CDR3 has 14 residues. Germline V lookup: CDR1 SQVTM, CDR2 ANQGSEA. V lost 5 bases to trimming and J lost 2 bases, with 12 bases between them. The CDR3 spells CSVLREPNTGELFF. CDR3 in DNA: TGCAGCGTTCTGCGGGAACCTAACACCGGGGAGCTGTTTTTT.

The CDR3 DNA is TGTGCCAGCAGCTTACCCCAACCGACTAGCGGGGGATATCAGAGCTCCTACAATGAGCAGTTCTTC. As protein: CASSLPQPTSGGYQSSYNEQFF. V is TRBV7-2 and J is TRBJ2-1; TRBD2 aligns across 12 bases. Unmatched junction bases numbered 17, after V lost 2 bases and J lost 0 bases. The length of the CDR3 is 22 residues. Germline V lookup: CDR1 SGHTA, CDR2 FQGNSA.

The chain employs TRBV7-6 and TRBJ1-1; possible D gene TRBD1, 6 bases. The CDR3 is made up of 14 amino acids. CDR1 and CDR2 (germline): SGHVS, FNYEAQ. Trimming left V 1 base short and J 6 bases short, with 12 bases between. CDR3 sequence (DNA): TGTGCCAGCAGCTTAGTGGGGGGCCTAGCTGAAGCTTTCTTT. Its protein is CASSLVGGLAEAFF.

Notes on this clonotype: A read error may produce the germline difference seen at one junction end. CDR3 region: CASTRTSGGVPFF. The CDR3 bases are TGTGCCAGCACGAGGACTAGCGGGGGCGTTCCCTTCTTC. The chain joins TRBV6-1 to TRBJ2-5; 13 nucleotides align to TRBD2. The CDR3 runs 13 residues. Looked up from germline, CDR1 is MNHNS and CDR2 is SASEGT.

This clonotype was recorded a few times. The gene calls are TRBV15 and TRBJ2-1; D is undetermined. This CDR3 spans 17 amino acids. Germline values: CDR1 LNHNV, CDR2 YYDKDF (reference sequence). V was clipped by 0 bases and J by 6 bases, with 18 bases between them. DNA for the CDR3: TGTGCCACCAGCAGAGATCTCAGGACCAACTCCCTCAATGAGCAGTTCTTC. Protein sequence: CATSRDLRTNSLNEQFF. The full variable domain, in which reference TRBV15 and TRBJ2-1 provide the parts outside the CDR3, is DAMVIQNPRYQVTQFGKPVTLSCSQTLNHNVMYWYQQKSSQAPKLLFHYYDKDFNNEADTPDNFQSRRPNTSFCFLDIRSPGLGDTAMYLCATSRDLRTNSLNEQFFGPGTRLTVL.

The chain joins TRBV9 to TRBJ2-1; the D call may be TRBD1 or TRBD2 (5 bases each). CDR3 length: 15 amino acids. Germline V gene lookup returns CDR1 SGDLS and CDR2 YYNGEE. The V and J ends lost 0 bases and 6 bases respectively, with 13 bases between them. CDR3 residues: CASSVVEIGTNEQFF. CDR3 DNA sequence: TGTGCCAGCAGCGTAGTAGAAATTGGGACCAATGAGCAGTTCTTC.

The V and J genes are TRBV12-3 or TRBV12-4 and TRBJ2-3; D is possibly TRBD1 (6 bases). V was clipped by 1 base and J by 3 bases, with 11 bases between them. CDR3 length: 15 residues. CDR3 sequence reads: CASSLGARGTDTQYF. As DNA, the CDR3 is TGTGCCAGCAGTTTAGGGGCCAGGGGTACAGATACGCAGTATTTT.